Included here is one TCR beta chain sequence, with context. This CDR3 is built from 17 residues. Germline V CDR1 and CDR2: SGHTA, FQGNSA. V lost 4 bases, J lost 7 bases, and 13 bases stayed unmatched. The data were obtained in a study of CD8 T cells in Susac syndrome. Random hexamers were used to reverse transcribe the RNA input (about 0.45 to 1 ug). It was immunoSEQ multiplex PCR that amplified TCR beta CDR3 across 54 Vbeta and 13 Jbeta. TCRdb re-called the immunoSEQ multiplex PCR reads through MiXCR, storing one row per CDR3 protein. The sample includes 140,000 or so distinct CDR3 sequences, around 94% of them seen just once. Sequencing of TCR beta was performed on blood CD8+ T cells and on blood CD4+ T cells. Controls matched for age and sex were healthy donors. The CD8+ and CD4+ T cells were isolated magnetically using a negative isolation approach, whereas the TEMRA cells were enriched by FACS.

The clonotype comes from a human donor in good health. The chain carries TRBV7-2 and TRBJ2-1; TRBD2 matches at 10 bases. Sequenced input: CD4+ T cells from PBMCs. CDR3: CASSSSSGGLPGNEQFF. The CDR3 DNA reads as TGTGCCAGCAGCTCATCTAGCGGGGGCTTGCCGGGGAATGAGCAGTTCTTC.